The 18 T cell receptor beta chains listed next were all sequenced from one sample in a study of control samples from healthy donors and cancer patients. Sequencing was performed with immunoSEQ multiplex PCR; in TCRdb, only in-frame clones are kept and a portion is missing. Of about 160,000 clones in the sample, around 96% are singletons; the top ten hold approximately 0.93%. Sequenced sample: blood. The receptors were gathered from a woman aged 25 to 39 in good health.

The V and J genes are TRBV27 and TRBJ1-1, with D uncertain. The CDR3 is 14 residues long. Trimming took off 5 bases at V and 4 bases at J, with 14 bases between the two ends. Germline V gene lookup returns CDR1 MNHEY and CDR2 SMNVEV (reference sequence). This CDR3 reads CASSPPGEATEAFF. The CDR3 DNA is TGTGCCAGCAGTCCCCCCGGGGAAGCCACTGAAGCTTTCTTT.

The chain combines TRBV5-4 with TRBJ2-1; D may be TRBD1 (6 bases). The CDR3 spans 14 residues. The V end lost 6 bases, the J end lost 4 bases, and 14 bases lay between the germline ends. The germline V gene has CDR1 SGHNT and CDR2 YYREEE (reference sequence). CDR3 region: CASTVGQSYNEQFF. CDR3 sequence (DNA): TGTGCCAGCACCGTAGGACAGAGTTACAATGAGCAGTTCTTC.

This sequence joins TRBV7-8 and TRBJ2-7; D not certain. V was shortened by 6 bases and J by 0 bases, with 6 bases between the two germline ends. The germline V gene has CDR1 SGHVS and CDR2 FQNEAQ. There are 12 residues in the CDR3. CDR3 protein: CASSKGSYEQYF. The CDR3 bases are TGTGCCAGCAGTAAAGGCTCCTACGAGCAGTACTTC.

This chain links TRBV30 with TRBJ1-5; maybe TRBD1 (6 bases). Germline V gene sequence: CDR1 GTSNPN, CDR2 SVGIG (reference sequence). The CDR3 runs to 14 residues. V was clipped by 1 base and J by 1 base, with 8 bases between them. The CDR3 spells CAWSGGRSNQPQHF. DNA for the CDR3: TGTGCCTGGAGTGGGGGGCGGAGCAATCAGCCCCAGCATTTT.

The V gene is TRBV23-1, the J gene TRBJ2-3; D is possibly TRBD1 (6 bases). TRBV23-1 is treated as an ORF (open reading frame) with a function not yet certain. Trimming left V 3 bases short and J 1 base short, with 17 bases between. The CDR3 is 17 residues long. This CDR3 reads CASSHPTRGKCTDTQYF. The DNA of the CDR3 is TGCGCCAGCAGTCACCCGACGAGGGGGAAGTGCACAGATACGCAGTATTTT.

V usage is TRBV4-1 and J usage is TRBJ1-1; 7 positions match TRBD1. Germline loops: CDR1 MGHRA, CDR2 YSYEKL. V gave up 3 bases and J gave up 6 bases; unmatched junction bases: 4. The CDR3 length is 13 residues. CDR3 bases: TGCGCCAGCAGCCAGGGTCAGGGGGCTGAAGCTTTCTTT. Translated: CASSQGQGAEAFF.

The chain joins TRBV5-6 to TRBJ2-7, with D possibly being TRBD2 (6 bases). The CDR3 is 15 amino acids. Deletions cut 3 bases from V and 0 bases from J, with 13 bases between. CDR1 is SGHDT, CDR2 YYEEEE, per germline. CDR3 residues: CASSSPASASYEQYF. In DNA form, the CDR3 reads TGTGCCAGCAGCTCCCCGGCTAGCGCCTCCTACGAGCAGTACTTC. The entire variable domain, with the rest obtained from reference TRBV5-6 and TRBJ2-7, is as follows: DAGVTQSPTHLIKTRGQQVTLRCSPKSGHDTVSWYQQALGQGPQFIFQYYEEEERQRGNFPDRFSGHQFPNYSSELNVNALLLGDSALYLCASSSPASASYEQYFGPGTRLTVT.

This chain links TRBV5-1 with TRBJ2-2; 7 positions match TRBD1. Trimming removed 4 bases from V and 5 bases from J; junction bases left unmatched: 11. Germline CDR1 and CDR2: SGHRS and YFSETQ. This CDR3 region has 16 residues. The CDR3 protein is CASSPPRGQPTGELFF. Written as DNA, the CDR3 is TGCGCCAGCAGCCCGCCTCGGGGACAGCCGACCGGGGAGCTGTTTTTT.

This clone was seen a single time. The genes are TRBV10-3 and TRBJ1-1; D possibly corresponds to TRBD1 (5 bases). There are 15 residues in the CDR3. The germline V gene has CDR1 ENHRY and CDR2 SYGVKD. Trimming took off 4 bases at V and 0 bases at J, with 12 bases between the two ends. CDR3 coding DNA: TGTGCCATCAGTGGGGCAGGGAGGGTGAACACTGAAGCTTTCTTT. It yields the protein CAISGAGRVNTEAFF.

The rearrangement links TRBV5-8 to TRBJ2-3; a weak D match, TRBD2 (5 bases). The CDR3 contains 15 residues. CDR1 SGHTS and CDR2 YDEGEE come from the germline V gene. The V gene lost 5 bases and the J gene lost 0 bases, with 13 bases spanning the gap. The CDR3 region is CASSSGRTSTDTQYF. The CDR3, as DNA: TGTGCCAGCAGTTCTGGACGGACTAGCACAGATACGCAGTATTTT.

J is TRBJ2-3 and V is TRBV20-1; D uncertain. CDR3 length: 11 residues. Deletions cut 0 bases from V and 3 bases from J, with 1 base between. Germline V gene lookup returns CDR1 DFQATT and CDR2 SNEGSKA (reference sequence). CDR3 sequence (DNA): TGCAGTGCTAGAGAGACAGATACGCAGTATTTT. Encoded protein: CSARETDTQYF.

This clone is a singleton in its sample. The chain joins TRBV4-1 to TRBJ2-1, with TRBD2 matching over 8 bases. V dropped 2 bases and J dropped 3; count of bases not matched to a gene: 6. CDR3 length: 16 residues. Germline assignment: CDR1 MGHRA and CDR2 YSYEKL. The chain's CDR3 is CASSQPKLAVYNEQFF. In DNA, the CDR3 is TGCGCCAGCAGCCAACCTAAACTAGCGGTCTACAATGAGCAGTTCTTC.

The V call is TRBV7-8, the J call TRBJ1-5, with D uncertain. This CDR3 is 15 amino acids long. CDR1 is SGHVS and CDR2 is FQNEAQ in the germline V gene. V was pared by 1 base and J by 3 bases, with 10 bases between. CDR3 in DNA: TGTGCCAGCAGCTTAGGTGGCCAAGTCAATCAGCCCCAGCATTTT. Translating it yields CASSLGGQVNQPQHF. Complete variable domain (other parts from reference TRBV7-8 and TRBJ1-5): GAGVSQSPRYKVAKRGQDVALRCDPISGHVSLFWYQQALGQGPEFLTYFQNEAQLDKSGLPSDRFFAERPEGSVSTLKIQRTQQEDSAVYLCASSLGGQVNQPQHFGDGTRLSIL.

This chain uses TRBV7-8 with TRBJ1-4; possible D gene TRBD1, 5 bases. V gave up 3 bases and J gave up 10 bases, with 18 bases separating them. Germline V gene sequence: CDR1 SGHVS, CDR2 FQNEAQ. This CDR3 spans 15 amino acids. DNA of the CDR3: TGTGCCAGCAGCTTTTTCGGGGGAAGATCTGGAAAACTGTTTTTT. It specifies CASSFFGGRSGKLFF.

The CDR3 nucleotides read TGTGCCAGCAGTTACGTGGAGGGGGGTTCCTACGAGCAGTACTTC. The encoded protein is CASSYVEGGSYEQYF. This rearrangement joins TRBV6-6 to TRBJ2-7, with D possibly being TRBD1 or TRBD2 (6 bases each). CDR1 is MNHNY, CDR2 SVGAGI, per germline (reference sequence). Deletions cut 2 bases from V and 1 base from J, with 12 bases between. The CDR3 contains 15 residues.

This sequence joins TRBV2 and TRBJ2-7; D is tentatively TRBD1 or TRBD2 (5 bases each). The germline CDR1 and CDR2 sequences are SNHLY and FYNNEI. The CDR3 contains 15 residues. V was pared by 5 bases and J by 2 bases, with 16 bases between. This chain's CDR3 is CASSLSSRGPYEQYF. The CDR3 DNA reads TGTGCCAGCAGTTTGTCCTCTAGGGGACCCTACGAGCAGTACTTC.

V is TRBV5-1 and J is TRBJ2-4; tentative D call: TRBD2 (6 bases). This CDR3 has 14 residues. V shed 4 bases and J shed 7 bases, with 15 bases lying between them. The germline V gene has CDR1 SGHRS and CDR2 YFSETQ. The CDR3 DNA is TGCGCCAGCAGCCCATCGACTAGTCTGAACATTCAGTACTTC. The encoded protein is CASSPSTSLNIQYF. Supplemented by reference TRBV5-1 and TRBJ2-4, the full variable domain reads KAGVTQTPRYLIKTRGQQVTLSCSPISGHRSVSWYQQTPGQGLQFLFEYFSETQRNKGNFPGRFSGRQFSNSRSEMNVSTLELGDSALYLCASSPSTSLNIQYFGAGTRLSVL.

The rearrangement links TRBV6-2 or TRBV6-3 to TRBJ2-1; TRBD2 is a possible D gene (5 bases). The germline gives CDR1 MNHEY, CDR2 SVGEGT. The length of the CDR3 is 16 residues. Trimming removed 2 bases at V and 0 bases at J, with 11 bases between. The CDR3 is CASSYGSQYSYNEQFF. Written as DNA, the CDR3 is TGTGCCAGCAGTTACGGGAGCCAGTACTCCTACAATGAGCAGTTCTTC.